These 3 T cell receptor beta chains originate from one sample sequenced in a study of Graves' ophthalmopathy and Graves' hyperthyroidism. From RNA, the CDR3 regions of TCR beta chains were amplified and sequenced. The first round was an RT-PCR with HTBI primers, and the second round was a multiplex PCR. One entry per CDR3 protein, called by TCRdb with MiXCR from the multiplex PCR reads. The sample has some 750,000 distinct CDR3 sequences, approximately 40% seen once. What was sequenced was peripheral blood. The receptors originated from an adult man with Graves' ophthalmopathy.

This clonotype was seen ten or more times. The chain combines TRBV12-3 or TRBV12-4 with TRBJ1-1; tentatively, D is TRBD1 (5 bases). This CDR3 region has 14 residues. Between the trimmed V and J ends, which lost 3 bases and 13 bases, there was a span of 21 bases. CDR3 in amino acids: CASSFWGKDEKLFF. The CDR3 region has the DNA TGTGCCAGCAGTTTCTGGGGGAAAGATGAGAAGCTTTTCTTT.

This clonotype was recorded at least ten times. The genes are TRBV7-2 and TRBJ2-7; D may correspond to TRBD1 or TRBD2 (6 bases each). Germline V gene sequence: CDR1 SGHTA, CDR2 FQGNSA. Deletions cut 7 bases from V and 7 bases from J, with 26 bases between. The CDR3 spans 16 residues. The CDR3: CASTSLPRGAAGEQYF. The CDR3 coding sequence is TGTGCCAGCACCTCTCTGCCGAGGGGGGCAGCGGGTGAGCAGTACTTC.

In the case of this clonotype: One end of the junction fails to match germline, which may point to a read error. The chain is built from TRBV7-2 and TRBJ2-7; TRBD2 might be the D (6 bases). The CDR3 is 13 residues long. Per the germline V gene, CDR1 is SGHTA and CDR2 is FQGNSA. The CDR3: CASGPGVAYEQYF. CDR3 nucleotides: TGCGCCAGCGGCCCGGGGGTGGCGTACGAGCAGTACTTC.